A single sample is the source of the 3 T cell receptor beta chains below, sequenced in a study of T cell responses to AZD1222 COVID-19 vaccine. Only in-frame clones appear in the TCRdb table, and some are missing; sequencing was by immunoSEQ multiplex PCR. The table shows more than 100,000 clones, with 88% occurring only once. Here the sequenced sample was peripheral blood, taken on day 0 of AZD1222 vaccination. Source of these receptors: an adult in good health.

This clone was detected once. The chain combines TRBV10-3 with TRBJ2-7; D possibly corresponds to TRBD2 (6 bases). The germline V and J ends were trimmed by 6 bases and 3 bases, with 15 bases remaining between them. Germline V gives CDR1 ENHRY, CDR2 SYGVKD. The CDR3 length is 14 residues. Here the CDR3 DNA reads TGTGCCATCAGCGTGACGGGAGTGTACTACGAGCAGTACTTC. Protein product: CAISVTGVYYEQYF.

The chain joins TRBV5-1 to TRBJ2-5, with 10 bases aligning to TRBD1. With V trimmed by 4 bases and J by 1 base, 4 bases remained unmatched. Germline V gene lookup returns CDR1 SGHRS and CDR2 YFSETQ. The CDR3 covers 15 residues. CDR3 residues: CASSRGQGLQETQYF. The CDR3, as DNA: TGCGCCAGCAGCCGGGGACAGGGGCTCCAAGAGACCCAGTACTTC.

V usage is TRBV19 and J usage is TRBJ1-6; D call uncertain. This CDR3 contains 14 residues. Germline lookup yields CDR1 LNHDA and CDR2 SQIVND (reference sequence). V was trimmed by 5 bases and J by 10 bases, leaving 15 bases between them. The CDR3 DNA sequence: TGTGCCAGTAGTGGGGAGGAGCTCCGGTCACCCCTCCACTTT. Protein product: CASSGEELRSPLHF. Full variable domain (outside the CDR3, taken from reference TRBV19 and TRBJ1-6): DGGITQSPKYLFRKEGQNVTLSCEQNLNHDAMYWYRQDPGQGLRLIYYSQIVNDFQKGDIAEGYSVSREKKESFPLTVTSAQKNPTAFYLCASSGEELRSPLHFGNGTRLTVT.